What follows are 20 T cell receptor beta chains derived from one specimen sequenced in a study of OX40 agonist ivuxolimab in advanced cancers. Produced via immunoSEQ multiplex PCR; TCRdb's table is partial and in-frame only. Among tens of thousands of clones, about 88% were seen once, and the ten largest hold approximately 21%. This material consisted of CD4+ or CD8+ T cells sorted from blood, taken in a trial of the OX40 agonist ivuxolimab. These receptors were obtained from an adult with an advanced solid tumor such as melanoma, head and neck, liver or kidney cancer.

The chain recombines TRBV19 with TRBJ1-5; 7 nucleotides match TRBD1. Germline CDR1 reads LNHDA; CDR2 reads SQIVND (reference sequence). Unmatched junction bases numbered 6, after V lost 1 base and J lost 9 bases. The CDR3 length is 14 residues. CDR3 bases: TGTGCCAGTAGTATAGTACAGGGGAGTACGCCCCAGCATTTT. Translated, it gives CASSIVQGSTPQHF.

This chain links TRBV7-6 with TRBJ2-7; 8 bases match TRBD1. This CDR3 region has 14 residues. The V gene end was trimmed by 6 bases and the J gene end by 2 bases; junction bases not matched to a gene: 6. In germline, CDR1 is SGHVS, CDR2 FNYEAQ. The CDR3 reads CASSQTGVPYEQYF. The DNA of the CDR3 is TGTGCCAGCAGTCAGACAGGGGTACCCTACGAGCAGTACTTC. Variable domain in full (rest from reference TRBV7-6 and TRBJ2-7): GAGVSQSPRYKVTKRGQDVALRCDPISGHVSLYWYRQALGQGPEFLTYFNYEAQQDKSGLPNDRFSAERPEGSISTLTIQRTEQRDSAMYRCASSQTGVPYEQYFGPGTRLTVT.

V usage is TRBV12-5 and J usage is TRBJ2-2; D unresolved. V dropped 5 bases and J dropped 6 bases, with 4 bases sitting between them. CDR1 is LGHNT and CDR2 is FRNRAP in the germline V gene. This CDR3 has 11 residues. In DNA, the CDR3 is TGTGCTAGTGGTCCCCCCGGGGAGCTGTTTTTT. Its protein is CASGPPGELFF. Full variable domain (missing parts from reference TRBV12-5 and TRBJ2-2): DARVTQTPRHKVTEMGQEVTMRCQPILGHNTVFWYRQTMMQGLELLAYFRNRAPLDDSGMPKDRFSAEMPDATLATLKIQPSEPRDSAVYFCASGPPGELFFGEGSRLTVL.

The rearrangement uses TRBV5-1 and TRBJ2-7; D ambiguous. The CDR3 contains 12 residues. Germline lookup yields CDR1 SGHRS and CDR2 YFSETQ. V was clipped by 3 bases and J by 3 bases, with 7 bases between them. In DNA form, the CDR3 reads TGCGCCAGCAGCTCTCACGGCTACGAGCAGTACTTC. Its protein is CASSSHGYEQYF.

The chain couples TRBV5-6 to TRBJ2-2, with 8 bases fitting TRBD2. The V and J ends lost 3 bases and 6 bases, in that order; junction bases with no gene match: 1. CDR1 and CDR2 from the germline V gene are SGHDT and YYEEEE. CDR3 length equals 13 residues. For the CDR3, the DNA is TGTGCCAGCAGCTCGGGACTAGCCGGGGAGCTGTTTTTT. This encodes CASSSGLAGELFF.

V gene TRBV28 combines with J gene TRBJ1-4; D unresolved. V dropped 5 bases and J dropped 7 bases, with 20 bases sitting between them. Germline CDR1 reads MDHEN; CDR2 reads SYDVKM. The CDR3 runs 16 residues. CDR3 loop: CASSPPGRIEGEKLFF. DNA of the CDR3: TGTGCCAGCAGTCCCCCTGGCCGCATTGAGGGTGAAAAACTGTTTTTT.

This rearrangement joins TRBV5-1 to TRBJ2-7, with D possibly being TRBD2 (6 bases). This CDR3 has 22 amino acids. Germline V gene data show CDR1 as SGHRS and CDR2 as YFSETQ. V gave up 0 bases and J gave up 6 bases, with 37 bases separating them. This CDR3 reads CASSLAVAGGAVSVGVMGEQYF. The CDR3 region has the DNA TGCGCCAGCAGCTTGGCCGTGGCGGGCGGGGCTGTTTCAGTTGGGGTGATGGGCGAGCAGTACTTC.

This sequence joins TRBV6-5 and TRBJ1-5, with a tentative D call TRBD1 (6 bases). V lost 8 bases to trimming and J lost 7 bases, with 12 bases between them. Germline V CDR1 and CDR2: MNHEY, SVGAGI. The CDR3 totals 12 residues. CDR3 sequence reads: CASGAGVQPQHF. CDR3 nucleotides: TGTGCCAGCGGGGCAGGGGTCCAGCCCCAGCATTTT.

The rearrangement uses TRBV19 and TRBJ1-3, with D maybe TRBD1 (5 bases). The germline V gene encodes CDR1 LNHDA and CDR2 SQIVND (reference sequence). Trimming took off 6 bases at V and 0 bases at J, with 15 bases between the two ends. CDR3 length equals 16 residues. The CDR3 DNA reads TGTGCCAGTAGCGCGACTGTCGGGGGCTCTGGAAACACCATATATTTT. It yields the protein CASSATVGGSGNTIYF.

The CDR3 sequence: CASSLDPGDNQPQHF. CDR3 coding DNA: TGTGCCAGCAGCTTAGATCCAGGCGACAATCAGCCCCAGCATTTT. The V call is TRBV7-6, the J call TRBJ1-5; the D is unclear. The ends were cut back, 1 base at V and 3 bases at J, with 10 bases in the middle. The CDR3 is 15 amino acids. Germline CDR1 SGHVS, CDR2 FNYEAQ.

V and J are TRBV30 and TRBJ2-3; TRBD2 aligns across 7 bases. The V gene's germline CDR1 is GTSNPN and CDR2 SVGIG (reference sequence). Trimming at V came to 1 base and at J to 4 bases, leaving 11 bases not matched to a gene. This CDR3 contains 16 residues. This CDR3 is CAWSARGGGVADTQYF. The DNA for the CDR3 is TGTGCCTGGAGTGCGAGAGGCGGGGGTGTGGCAGATACGCAGTATTTT.

V gene TRBV4-3 combines with J gene TRBJ2-2; D remains ambiguous. CDR1 and CDR2 (germline): LGHNA, YSLEER. V shed 1 base and J shed 1 base, with 4 bases lying between them. There are 14 residues in the CDR3. CDR3 loop: CASSQVMNTGELFF. For the CDR3, the DNA is TGCGCCAGCAGCCAAGTAATGAACACCGGGGAGCTGTTTTTT.

The chain carries TRBV27 and TRBJ1-2; D gene ambiguous. The CDR3 has 14 amino acids. From germline, CDR1 is MNHEY and CDR2 SMNVEV (reference sequence). V was shortened by 0 bases and J by 4 bases, with 9 bases between the two germline ends. The CDR3 is CASSLSPVPYGYTF. CDR3 DNA: TGTGCCAGCAGTTTATCGCCCGTACCCTATGGCTACACCTTC.

By share, this clone ranks as medium-sized (0.01 to 0.1%). The chain combines TRBV28 with TRBJ2-1; D is perhaps TRBD2 (5 bases). CDR3 length: 11 amino acids. Germline V gene data show CDR1 as MDHEN and CDR2 as SYDVKM. V lost 2 bases to trimming and J lost 9 bases, with 5 bases between them. DNA of the CDR3: TGTGCCAGCAGTTTAGCGGGTGAGCAGTTCTTC. Translation gives CASSLAGEQFF.

The chain combines TRBV27 with TRBJ2-2; tentatively, D is TRBD1 (6 bases). The CDR3 is 16 amino acids. Germline V gene sequence: CDR1 MNHEY, CDR2 SMNVEV (reference sequence). The V gene lost 0 bases and the J gene lost 8 bases, with 16 bases spanning the gap. CDR3 DNA: TGTGCCAGCAGTTTATCTGTTGGGGGCGCAAGGGGGGAGCTGTTTTTT. This sequence encodes CASSLSVGGARGELFF.

This chain links TRBV7-9 with TRBJ2-1; 7 bases map to TRBD2. Per germline, CDR1 SEHNR and CDR2 FQNEAQ (reference sequence). This CDR3 comprises 16 residues. With 1 base clipped from V and 8 bases from J, the junction kept 11 bases outside the gene matches. The CDR3 sequence is CASSLEGGRSLDEQFF. The DNA of the CDR3 is TGTGCCAGCAGCTTAGAGGGAGGGAGAAGTTTGGATGAGCAGTTCTTC.

The chain recombines TRBV27 with TRBJ2-1, with D possibly matching TRBD2 (5 bases). The CDR3 is 15 residues long. Per germline, CDR1 MNHEY and CDR2 SMNVEV (reference sequence). V lost 6 bases and J 4 bases, leaving 16 bases between the germline ends. CDR3 DNA: TGTGCCAGCAGCCCTGGAGGTGGGTTTTACAATGAGCAGTTCTTC. This encodes CASSPGGGFYNEQFF.

The chain recombines TRBV19 with TRBJ1-5, with D unresolved. Trimming shortened V by 3 bases and J by 4 bases, and 7 bases separated the two germline ends. The CDR3 sequence is 13 residues long. The V gene's germline CDR1 is LNHDA and CDR2 SQIVND (reference sequence). The CDR3 sequence is CASSMTRNQPQHF. CDR3 coding DNA: TGTGCCAGTAGTATGACTAGGAATCAGCCCCAGCATTTT.

The chain recombines TRBV30 with TRBJ2-4; 9 bases map to TRBD1. CDR3 length: 16 amino acids. V was pared by 0 bases and J by 3 bases, with 6 bases of the junction left unmatched. Germline V gene sequence: CDR1 GTSNPN, CDR2 SVGIG (reference sequence). CDR3 coding DNA: TGTGCCTGGAGTGTCAACTTGGACAGGGGCAAAAACATTCAGTACTTC. This encodes CAWSVNLDRGKNIQYF.

This clone has a handful of counts. The V gene is TRBV28, the J gene TRBJ1-5; D is undetermined. CDR3 length: 16 residues. The V end lost 6 bases, the J end lost 0 bases, and 15 bases lay between the germline ends. CDR1 and CDR2 (germline): MDHEN, SYDVKM. The CDR3 DNA reads TGTGCCAGCAGCCCCCTTTTAGGCGATAGCAATCAGCCCCAGCATTTT. Encoded protein: CASSPLLGDSNQPQHF.